The 8 T cell receptor beta chains below all came from one sample that was sequenced in a study of cytomegalovirus exposure and HLA in healthy donors. Vbeta (60) and Jbeta (13) primers were used in the PCR. TCRdb keeps only in-frame clones here, not all; method: immunoSEQ multiplex PCR. The data show around 150,000 clones, with roughly 78% seen just once and about 2.2% held by the top ten. Source material: PBMCs. Source of these receptors: a man aged 30-40 years in good health and CMV-seronegative.

The rearrangement joins TRBV5-1 to TRBJ2-7, with D maybe TRBD2 (6 bases). The V and J ends lost 4 bases and 3 bases respectively, with 11 bases between them. Germline-derived CDR1 and CDR2 are SGHRS and YFSETQ. The CDR3 covers 13 residues. The CDR3 DNA reads as TGCGCCAGCAGCGCCCGGGGGATCTACGAGCAGTACTTC. Amino acids: CASSARGIYEQYF.

The rearrangement joins TRBV9 to TRBJ1-4; the D gene is possibly TRBD1 (5 bases). The CDR3 runs 14 residues. Germline CDR1 reads SGDLS; CDR2 reads YYNGEE. The germline V and J ends were trimmed by 2 bases and 4 bases, with 9 bases remaining between them. The CDR3 bases are TGTGCCAGCAGCGTGGCGGGGGGTAATGAAAAACTGTTTTTT. Encoded protein: CASSVAGGNEKLFF.

The chain links TRBV18 to TRBJ1-1; D is uncertain. Germline CDR1 and CDR2: KGHSH and LQKENI. The CDR3 sequence is 13 residues long. V was trimmed by 3 bases and J by 3 bases, leaving 8 bases between them. In DNA form, the CDR3 reads TGTGCCAGCTCACCGTCCGTTGACACTGAAGCTTTCTTT. Its translation: CASSPSVDTEAFF.

The V call is TRBV19, the J call TRBJ2-7; D might be TRBD1 (5 bases). There are 15 residues in the CDR3. Trimming cost V 3 bases and J 5 bases, with 17 bases left between them. Germline values: CDR1 LNHDA, CDR2 SQIVND (reference sequence). This CDR3 reads CASSIPRARLHEQYF. The DNA for the CDR3 is TGTGCCAGTAGTATCCCCAGGGCGAGGTTGCACGAGCAGTACTTC.

This clone was recorded a few times. The V gene is TRBV4-1, the J gene TRBJ2-1; 12 bases match TRBD2. The CDR3 covers 16 residues. After removal of 8 bases from V and 7 bases from J, the junction contained 12 bases not matched to a gene. CDR1 is MGHRA, CDR2 YSYEKL, per germline. Here the CDR3 DNA reads TGCGCCAGCGGGCCTATGACTAGCGGGGGTTTGAATGAGCAGTTCTTC. The encoded protein is CASGPMTSGGLNEQFF.

The chain has TRBV10-1 and TRBJ2-7, with a tentative D call TRBD1 (5 bases). The CDR3 has 13 residues. Germline values: CDR1 WNHNN, CDR2 SYGVQD (reference sequence). The V end was cut by 6 bases, the J end by 5 bases, with 14 bases between. DNA for the CDR3: TGCGCCAGCAGCCGCAGGGTGATCGACGAGCAGTACTTC. Amino acid sequence: CASSRRVIDEQYF.

The rearrangement joins TRBV29-1 to TRBJ2-5; 7 bases match TRBD2. The CDR3 is 15 amino acids. V shed 0 bases, J shed 3 bases, and the junction held 7 bases outside the gene matches. Germline V gene lookup returns CDR1 SQVTM and CDR2 ANQGSEA. The CDR3, as DNA: TGCAGCGTTGAAGATTATGGGACTACTAAAGAGACCCAGTACTTC. Amino acid sequence: CSVEDYGTTKETQYF.

The V call is TRBV5-1, the J call TRBJ1-4; no firm D call. This CDR3 region has 13 residues. Germline values: CDR1 SGHRS, CDR2 YFSETQ. Trimming took 2 bases from V and 8 from J, leaving 10 bases between them. For the CDR3, the DNA is TGCGCCAGCAGCTTAATTGGAGACGAAAAACTGTTTTTT. Encoded protein: CASSLIGDEKLFF.